This T cell receptor (beta chain) was obtained from a study of blood T cell repertoires in COVID-19. About the study: Samples representing acute and convalescent COVID-19 were sourced from the United States, Italy and Spain. T cells, B-cell-depleted T cells, or PBMCs supplied cDNA or gDNA.

This clone came up once. As handled by the study authors: Cell counts per sample came from amplifying reference gene primers. The assay was immunoSEQ multiplex PCR, and TCRdb's table has in-frame clones only and misses some. The V and J calls and the clone size are those of that table, but D and trimming were determined from the DNA. The sample records roughly 220,000 clones, roughly 89% being singletons. There are 14 residues in the CDR3. V was trimmed by 1 base and J by 14 bases, leaving 18 bases between them. Germline CDR1 reads SGHTA; CDR2 reads FQGNSA. This receptor was obtained from a man aged 25-45 years who had recovered from COVID-19. This chain connects TRBV7-2 to TRBJ2-1, with D tentatively TRBD2 (7 bases). Sequencing input: peripheral blood. The CDR3 region has the DNA TGTGCCAGCAGCTTAGGAGGAGCGGGACAAAAGGAGTTCTTC. This encodes CASSLGGAGQKEFF.